The rows below give T cell receptor beta chains drawn from one sample of a study of T cells in Graves' hyperthyroidism and ophthalmopathy. TCRdb re-called the multiplex PCR reads through MiXCR, storing one row per CDR3 protein. The repertoire consists of roughly 180,000 distinct CDR3 sequences, with about 15% occurring once and the leading ten covering 25% to 30%. The specimen was blood. The receptors here all came from a woman aged 45-59 years with Graves' hyperthyroidism. Each CDR3 is given with its conserved first and last residue. D genes are given only for firm matches. The size field is filled for only some rows; it gives once, few, many or a size class.

TRBJ2-3 many NA TRBV7-2 CATGSEGTDTQYF TGTGCCACCGGGAGCGAAGGCACAGATACGCAGTATTTT
TRBJ2-3 few TRBD1 TRBV6-1 CASSEWKTGGQDTQYF TGTGCCAGCAGTGAATGGAAGACAGGGGGCCAAGATACGCAGTATTTT
TRBJ2-2 many NA TRBV4-1 CASSQLTGELFF TGCGCCAGCAGCCAATTGACCGGGGAGCTGTTTTTT
TRBJ2-1 NA NA TRBV27 CASSWGIGLPREQFF TGTGCCAGCAGTTGGGGGATCGGACTACCTCGTGAGCAGTTCTTC
TRBJ2-3 few NA TRBV4-2 CASSRQEGGTDTQYF TGTGCCAGCAGCCGACAGGAGGGGGGGACAGATACGCAGTATTTT
TRBJ1-1 many NA TRBV6-2/TRBV6-3 CATATVMNTEAFF TGTGCCACCGCGACCGTTATGAACACTGAAGCTTTCTTT
TRBJ2-5 NA NA TRBV6-6 CASSYPASETQYF TGTGCCAGCAGTTACCCAGCCTCAGAGACCCAGTACTTC
TRBJ1-1 few NA TRBV7-6 CASSSMGATEAFF TGTGCCAGCAGCTCCATGGGGGCCACTGAAGCTTTCTTT
TRBJ1-1 few NA TRBV19 CASKDYPAEAFF TGTGCCAGTAAAGACTACCCGGCTGAAGCTTTCTTT
TRBJ1-2 few TRBD1 TRBV5-1 CASSQQGNNYGYTF TGCGCCAGCAGTCAACAGGGGAACAATTATGGCTACACCTTC
TRBJ1-2 many NA TRBV6-1 CASSYPRGAGYTF TGTGCCAGCAGTTATCCCCGGGGGGCTGGCTACACCTTC
TRBJ2-7 many NA TRBV5-1 CASSTALNTYEQYF TGCGCCAGCAGCACCGCCCTTAACACGTACGAGCAGTACTTC
TRBJ1-1 many NA TRBV10-3 CAISGSGRQAFF TGTGCCATCAGTGGATCGGGACGGCAAGCTTTCTTT
TRBJ1-5 NA NA TRBV5-5 CASSLGMGNQPQHF TGTGCCAGCAGCCTAGGGATGGGCAATCAGCCCCAGCATTTT
TRBJ1-2 many NA TRBV7-2 CASSFSGNGYTF TGTGCCAGCAGCTTCTCTGGGAATGGCTACACCTTC
TRBJ1-2 many NA TRBV10-3 CAISDGENYGYTF TGTGCCATCAGTGATGGGGAAAACTATGGCTACACCTTC
TRBJ1-1 many NA TRBV5-1 CASSLGAGYEAFF TGCGCCAGCAGCTTGGGGGCCGGTTATGAAGCTTTCTTT
TRBJ2-1 many NA TRBV11-3 CASSFRGSSYNEQFF TGTGCCAGCAGCTTCCGGGGGAGCTCCTACAATGAGCAGTTCTTC
TRBJ1-2 NA NA TRBV11-2 CASSLGLKLNYGYTF TGTGCCAGCAGCTTAGGACTTAAACTTAACTATGGCTACACCTTC
TRBJ2-2 many NA TRBV28 CASSLIRAGELFF TGTGCCAGCAGTTTAATTAGGGCCGGGGAGCTGTTTTTT
TRBJ1-1 many NA TRBV6-1 CASRGRGTEALVLNTEAFF TGTGCCAGCAGAGGAAGGGGAACGGAGGCTCTAGTCTTGAACACTGAAGCTTTCTTT
TRBJ1-4 many TRBD1 TRBV7-9 CASSSGGDEKLFF TGTGCCAGCAGTTCAGGGGGCGATGAAAAACTGTTTTTT
TRBJ1-2 many TRBD1 TRBV12-3/TRBV12-4 CATYRPGQLYGYTF TGTGCCACCTATAGACCGGGACAGCTCTATGGCTACACCTTC
TRBJ1-2 NA NA TRBV20-1 CSALLGGYTF TGCAGTGCTCTACTGGGTGGCTACACCTTC
TRBJ2-2 NA NA TRBV5-1 CASRPAGQRNTGELFF TGCGCCAGCAGGCCTGCGGGACAGAGAAACACCGGGGAGCTGTTTTTT
TRBJ2-7 few TRBD2 TRBV4-1 CASSQEKTGGSYEQYF TGCGCCAGCAGCCAAGAGAAGACGGGGGGATCCTACGAGCAGTACTTC
TRBJ1-1 few NA TRBV7-2 CASSLEEGTNTEAFF TGTGCCAGCAGCTTAGAAGAGGGAACGAACACTGAAGCTTTCTTT
TRBJ1-1 many NA TRBV5-5 CASSLGDRELNTEAFF TGTGCCAGCAGCTTGGGCGACCGGGAGCTGAACACTGAAGCTTTCTTT
TRBJ2-7 NA TRBD1 TRBV12-3/TRBV12-4 CASSLRGTGWYEQYF TGTGCCAGCAGTTTACGGGGGACAGGGTGGTACGAGCAGTACTTC
TRBJ1-5 few NA TRBV7-9 CASSLEAAGYQPQHF TGTGCCAGCAGCTTAGAGGCGGCAGGGTATCAGCCCCAGCATTTT
TRBJ2-5 many TRBD2 TRBV12-3/TRBV12-4 CASRPGGRGGRETQYF TGTGCCAGCAGGCCAGGGGGGCGGGGGGGCCGTGAGACCCAGTACTTC
TRBJ1-5 many NA TRBV7-9 CASSPDSNQPQHF TGTGCCAGCAGCCCGGACAGCAATCAGCCCCAGCATTTT
TRBJ1-1 NA TRBD1 TRBV18 CASSLSTGGNTEAFF TGTGCCAGCTCACTGAGTACAGGGGGGAACACTGAAGCTTTCTTT
TRBJ1-1 NA NA TRBV4-2 CASSQSRERDTEAFF TGTGCCAGCAGCCAGTCCAGGGAAAGGGACACTGAAGCTTTCTTT
TRBJ1-1 many NA TRBV6-1 CASSYGAGLNTEAFF TGTGCCAGCAGTTACGGGGCAGGCTTGAACACTGAAGCTTTCTTT
TRBJ2-1 few TRBD2 TRBV3-1 CASSQLAGTSFGNNEQFF TGTGCCAGCAGCCAACTAGCGGGGACCTCCTTCGGGAACAATGAGCAGTTCTTC
TRBJ2-1 many TRBD2 TRBV15 CATSRLAGAFRNEQFF TGTGCCACCAGCAGACTAGCGGGGGCCTTTAGGAATGAGCAGTTCTTC
TRBJ2-5 many NA TRBV7-3 CASSPRIGETQYF TGTGCCAGCAGCCCAAGGATAGGGGAGACCCAGTACTTC
TRBJ1-6 many NA TRBV2 CASSDLGLTLHF TGTGCCAGCAGTGATCTCGGCTTGACCCTCCACTTT
TRBJ1-3 many NA TRBV12-3/TRBV12-4 CASSLGPTSGNTIYF TGTGCCAGCAGTTTGGGGCCTACCTCTGGAAACACCATATATTTT
TRBJ2-7 NA NA TRBV7-2 CASSFWGREQYF TGTGCCAGCAGCTTTTGGGGGCGCGAGCAGTACTTC
TRBJ2-7 many NA TRBV5-6 CASSPSSGASYEQYF TGTGCCAGCAGCCCGTCCTCCGGGGCCTCCTACGAGCAGTACTTC
TRBJ1-2 many NA TRBV6-2/TRBV6-3 CASRIRQRSGYTF TGTGCCAGCAGGATTAGACAGCGCAGTGGCTACACCTTC
TRBJ1-2 few NA TRBV4-2 CASSQETDYGYTF TGTGCCAGCAGCCAAGAGACAGACTATGGCTACACCTTC
TRBJ1-3 NA TRBD1 TRBV2 CASSEGTGYGNTIYF TGTGCCAGCAGTGAAGGGACAGGGTACGGAAACACCATATATTTT
TRBJ2-5 NA NA TRBV6-5 CASSYAVLGGLAETQYF TGTGCCAGCAGTTACGCAGTGTTGGGGGGCCTTGCCGAGACCCAGTACTTC
TRBJ2-5 many TRBD2 TRBV7-2 CASSHLAGGPLETQYF TGTGCCAGCAGCCACCTAGCGGGGGGTCCCCTGGAGACCCAGTACTTC
TRBJ1-4 NA NA TRBV28 CASSPSGKNEKLFF TGTGCCAGCAGTCCCTCTGGAAAAAATGAAAAACTGTTTTTT
TRBJ2-6 few TRBD1 TRBV6-1 CASSSGTGDSGANVLTF TGTGCCAGCAGCTCCGGGACAGGGGATTCTGGGGCCAACGTCCTGACTTTC
TRBJ2-1 NA NA TRBV4-1 CASSRTGAGLSSYNEQFF TGCGCCAGCAGCCGAACAGGGGCGGGATTAAGCTCCTACAATGAGCAGTTCTTC
TRBJ2-2 NA NA TRBV27 CASSLSLSPRGELFF TGTGCCAGCAGTTTATCGCTGTCCCCCCGTGGGGAGCTGTTTTTT
TRBJ1-1 once NA TRBV7-9 CVSGGLNTEAFF TGTGTCTCTGGAGGCCTGAACACTGAAGCTTTCTTT
TRBJ2-7 many NA TRBV19 CASSTGGGSHEQYF TGTGCCAGTAGTACCGGAGGGGGCTCCCACGAGCAGTACTTC
TRBJ2-2 few NA TRBV6-2/TRBV6-3 CASKWNTGELFF TGTGCCAGCAAATGGAACACCGGGGAGCTGTTTTTT
TRBJ2-3 many TRBD2 TRBV6-1 CASRGRTSGGNTQYF TGTGCCAGCAGAGGAAGGACTAGCGGGGGGAATACGCAGTATTTT
TRBJ1-2 many NA TRBV7-2 CASTSLGEGYTF TGTGCCAGCACCTCCTTGGGAGAAGGCTACACCTTC
TRBJ2-7 NA NA TRBV28 CASSPPANEQYF TGTGCCAGCAGTCCCCCCGCTAACGAGCAGTACTTC
TRBJ2-7 many NA TRBV20-1 CSASPPTMIYEQYF TGCAGTGCTAGCCCTCCTACAATGATATACGAGCAGTACTTC
TRBJ1-2 many NA TRBV14 CASSQDRAYGYTF TGTGCCAGCAGCCAAGACAGGGCGTATGGCTACACCTTC